This T cell receptor beta chain came from a study of shared clonotypes between healthy human individuals. The V end lost 0 bases, the J end lost 0 bases, and 11 bases lay between the germline ends. The CDR3 totals 15 residues. Germline V gene data show CDR1 as GTSNPN and CDR2 as SVGIG (reference sequence). Produced via immunoSEQ multiplex PCR; TCRdb's table is partial and in-frame only. The data hold about 380,000 clones, with about 96% observed a single time. The source is a man aged 25 to 40 in good health. The rearrangement links TRBV30 to TRBJ1-2, with D unclear. Material for sequencing was memory CD8+ T cells sorted from blood. Subset of the sample: CD45RO+ cells pooled with CCR7-negative TemRA cells. Here the CDR3 reads CAWSVLPGANYGYTF. In DNA, the CDR3 is TGTGCCTGGAGTGTACTCCCGGGAGCTAACTATGGCTACACCTTC.